The clone carrying this TCR beta chain was counted once. These data belong to a study of shared T cell receptors in the human thymus. This CDR3 comprises 11 residues. V dropped 6 bases and J dropped 7 bases, with 7 bases sitting between them. Method: immunoSEQ multiplex PCR; TCRdb's copy keeps in-frame clones and lacks some. Found here are 500,000 to 850,000 clones, around 87% of them singletons; the top ten hold about 0.0094%. The data also belong to a second study, concerning human thymus T cells. Per that paper: Donors were healthy Finnish infants having corrective surgery for congenital heart defects. Thymus tissue for the work was resected from patients undergoing corrective heart surgery. Thymic and blood repertoires appeared to display a bias in their usage of V and J genes. Highly overlapping thymic repertoires among unrelated individuals were reported in related research.

This clonotype was sampled from a boy in the first two years of life with a congenital heart defect. Sequencing input: thymocytes. The V and J genes are TRBV23-1 and TRBJ2-1; weak D call: TRBD2 (5 bases). TRBV23-1 is placed among ORFs of uncertain function. CDR3 sequence: CASRRENEQFF. The CDR3, as DNA: TGCGCCAGCAGGAGGGAAAATGAGCAGTTCTTC.